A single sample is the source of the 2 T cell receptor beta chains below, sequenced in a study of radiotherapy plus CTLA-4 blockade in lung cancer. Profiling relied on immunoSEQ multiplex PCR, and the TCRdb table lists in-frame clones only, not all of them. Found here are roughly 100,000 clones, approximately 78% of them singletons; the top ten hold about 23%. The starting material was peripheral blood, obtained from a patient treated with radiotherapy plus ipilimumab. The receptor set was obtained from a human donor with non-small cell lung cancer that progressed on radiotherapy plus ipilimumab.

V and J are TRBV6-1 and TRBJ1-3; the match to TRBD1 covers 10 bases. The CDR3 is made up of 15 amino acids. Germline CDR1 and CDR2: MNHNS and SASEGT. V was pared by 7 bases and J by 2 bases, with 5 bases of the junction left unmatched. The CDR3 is CASTNGQGAGNTIYF. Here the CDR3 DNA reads TGTGCCAGCACTAACGGACAGGGGGCTGGAAACACCATATATTTT.

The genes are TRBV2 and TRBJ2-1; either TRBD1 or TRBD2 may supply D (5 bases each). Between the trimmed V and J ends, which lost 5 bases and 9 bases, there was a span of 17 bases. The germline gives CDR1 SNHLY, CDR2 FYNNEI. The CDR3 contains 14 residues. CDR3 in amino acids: CASSIQALGSEQFF. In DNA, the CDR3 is TGTGCCAGCAGTATACAGGCCCTGGGGAGTGAGCAGTTCTTC.